This TCR beta chain is drawn from a study of vaccination effects on CD4 cells after COVID-19. Study as a whole: Samples that were drawn after vaccination came a median of 72 days after the second dose. Researchers reported culturing over 1.5 million PBMC in each well, adding approximately 9.4 IU/ml IL-2 and about 10 ug/ml peptides.

Germline loops: CDR1 SGHRS, CDR2 YFSETQ. The V end was cut by 6 bases, the J end by 4 bases, with 16 bases between. The CDR3 length is 14 residues. As regards this clone: The antigen remains unidentified.

Once cultured for roughly 10 days, the cells underwent separation to obtain CD4+ T cells. Either the mRNA-1273 or the BNT162b2 vaccine was given to participants as two doses. Vaccinated recipients, who were negative for nucleocapsid antibodies, had no history of SARS-CoV-2 infection. The protocol was immunoSEQ multiplex PCR, while the TCRdb copy is restricted to in-frame clones and leaves out a portion. The data contain about 45,000 clones, around 70% of them singletons. This clonotype was obtained from a human donor who received a COVID-19 vaccine. The V gene is TRBV5-1, the J gene TRBJ1-2, with D uncertain. This specimen consisted of CD4+ T cells from PBMCs cultured without peptide, obtained after COVID-19 vaccination. The CDR3 region is CASMPSSGVYGYTF. DNA for the CDR3: TGCGCCAGCATGCCATCATCGGGTGTCTATGGCTACACCTTC.